The 18 T cell receptor beta chains given below trace back to one sample, sequenced in a study of blood T cell repertoires in COVID-19. Assay used: immunoSEQ multiplex PCR; TCRdb lists only in-frame clones, some missing. The table shows under 150,000 clones, with just under 90% occurring only once. Sequenced input: peripheral blood. These receptors originate from a woman aged 50 to 60 with acute or convalescent COVID-19.

The gene calls are TRBV9 and TRBJ2-3, with a possible D match to TRBD2 (6 bases). There are 18 residues in the CDR3. Trimming removed 0 bases from V and 7 bases from J, with 24 bases in between. Per germline, CDR1 SGDLS and CDR2 YYNGEE. CDR3 sequence (DNA): TGTGCCAGCAGCGTAGAAGGTTTCGGGCGGGGCCTCCTTCATACGCAGTATTTT. It translates to CASSVEGFGRGLLHTQYF. The full variable domain, with the rest looked up from reference TRBV9 and TRBJ2-3, is DSGVTQTPKHLITATGQRVTLRCSPRSGDLSVYWYQQSLDQGLQFLIQYYNGEERAKGNILERFSAQQFPDLHSELNLSSLELGDSALYFCASSVEGFGRGLLHTQYFGPGTRLTVL.

This clone has only a few counts. The gene calls are TRBV9 and TRBJ2-5; 7 bases map to TRBD1. In germline, CDR1 is SGDLS, CDR2 YYNGEE. The V and J ends lost 4 bases and 5 bases, in that order; junction bases with no gene match: 11. The length of the CDR3 is 15 residues. DNA for the CDR3: TGTGCCAGCAGCCAATCGGGACAGCCGGAGGAGACCCAGTACTTC. This gives the protein CASSQSGQPEETQYF.

V and J are TRBV7-6 and TRBJ2-3; no reliable D call. The V and J ends lost 1 base and 5 bases respectively, with 10 bases between them. The CDR3 contains 14 residues. Looked up from germline, CDR1 is SGHVS and CDR2 is FNYEAQ. CDR3 loop: CASSLDRIGDTQYF. The CDR3 nucleotides are TGTGCCAGCAGCTTAGACAGAATAGGAGATACGCAGTATTTT.

In DNA form, the CDR3 reads TGTGCCAGCAGCCGCCCTAGCGGGGGGGACAATGAGCAGTTCTTC. Protein product: CASSRPSGGDNEQFF. This chain joins TRBV3-1 (or the pseudogene TRBV3-2) and TRBJ2-1, with TRBD2 matching over 12 bases. The CDR3 has 15 residues. Germline lookup yields CDR1 LGHDT and CDR2 YNNKEL (reference sequence). The V gene end was trimmed by 4 bases and the J gene end by 5 bases; junction bases not matched to a gene: 3.

This chain joins TRBV5-1 and TRBJ2-5, with TRBD2 matching 12 bases. The CDR3 covers 16 residues. In germline, CDR1 is SGHRS, CDR2 YFSETQ. V lost 7 bases to trimming and J lost 0 bases; unmatched junction nucleotides: 7. The CDR3 protein is CASGRGTSGYQETQYF. The DNA of the CDR3 is TGCGCCAGCGGTCGCGGGACTAGCGGGTACCAAGAGACCCAGTACTTC.

This chain links TRBV6-4 with TRBJ2-6; TRBD1 matches 9 bases. V shed 4 bases and J 1 base; nucleotides not matched to a gene: 5. Germline loops: CDR1 MRHNA, CDR2 SNTAGT. There are 17 residues in the CDR3. DNA of the CDR3: TGTGCCAGCAGTGTTGTTGGGACAGGGTCTGGGGCCAACGTCCTGACTTTC. Encoded protein: CASSVVGTGSGANVLTF.

The chain recombines TRBV27 with TRBJ1-1; D is undetermined. Trimming cost V 0 bases and J 3 bases, with 14 bases left between them. Germline V gives CDR1 MNHEY, CDR2 SMNVEV (reference sequence). The CDR3 length is 16 residues. The CDR3 spells CASSLSGTRGYTEAFF. The CDR3 DNA reads TGTGCCAGCAGTTTATCTGGAACGAGAGGGTACACTGAAGCTTTCTTT.

The CDR3 region is CASSLTRSYEQYF. For the CDR3, the DNA is TGTGCCAGCAGCTTAACTAGGTCCTACGAGCAGTACTTC. The chain links TRBV7-2 to TRBJ2-7; D possibly corresponds to TRBD2 (5 bases). This CDR3 spans 13 amino acids. From germline, CDR1 is SGHTA and CDR2 FQGNSA. Between the trimmed V and J ends, which lost 2 bases and 1 base, there was a span of 6 bases.

The V and J genes are TRBV15 and TRBJ2-1; maybe TRBD1 (6 bases). Germline V gene sequence: CDR1 LNHNV, CDR2 YYDKDF (reference sequence). The V end lost 8 bases, the J end lost 8 bases, and 22 bases lay between the germline ends. The CDR3 totals 15 residues. As DNA, the CDR3 is TGTGCCACCTGTCCTATTGGACAGACTTCTCATGAGCAGTTCTTC. Translation gives CATCPIGQTSHEQFF.

This chain uses TRBV7-3 with TRBJ2-1, with TRBD2 identical over 10 bases. V lost 5 bases and J lost 3; bases outside the gene matches: 7. Germline CDR1 reads SGHTA; CDR2 reads FQGTGA. The CDR3 is 16 residues long. The CDR3 coding sequence is TGTGCCAGCAGCCAGCTAGCGGGAGACAACTACAATGAGCAGTTCTTC. This codes for CASSQLAGDNYNEQFF.

CDR3 residues: CASSSLIDRGTYGYTF. CDR3 bases: TGTGCCAGCAGCTCGCTTATAGACAGGGGAACCTATGGCTACACCTTC. The chain employs TRBV7-9 and TRBJ1-2; TRBD1 matches at 8 bases. CDR3 length equals 16 residues. Germline CDR1 and CDR2: SEHNR and FQNEAQ (reference sequence). J gave up 4 bases and V 4 bases, and 11 bases lay outside the gene matches.

The chain couples TRBV10-1 to TRBJ2-3, with TRBD1 identical over 8 bases. Germline CDR1 is WNHNN and CDR2 is SYGVQD (reference sequence). The length of the CDR3 is 17 residues. V was clipped by 0 bases and J by 6 bases; unmatched bases: 11. In DNA form, the CDR3 reads TGCGCCAGCAGTGAGTCGGGCCTTCGGACAGGGCCCGATACGCAGTATTTT. Amino acids: CASSESGLRTGPDTQYF.

V is TRBV2 and J is TRBJ2-3, with TRBD2 matching 7 bases. The CDR3 has 13 residues. V gave up 7 bases and J gave up 4 bases; unmatched junction bases: 5. The germline V gene encodes CDR1 SNHLY and CDR2 FYNNEI. The CDR3 DNA sequence: TGTGCCAGCACCGGGGAGGGTCCAGATACGCAGTATTTT. This sequence encodes CASTGEGPDTQYF.

This chain uses TRBV5-1 with TRBJ2-5; 9 nucleotides match TRBD1. Germline V lookup: CDR1 SGHRS, CDR2 YFSETQ. The V segment lost 4 bases and the J segment 1 base; nucleotides outside the gene matches: 5. The CDR3 spans 15 residues. The CDR3: CASSPGQGFQETQYF. In nucleotides, the CDR3 is TGCGCCAGCAGCCCGGGACAGGGTTTCCAAGAGACCCAGTACTTC.

This chain joins TRBV3-1 (or the pseudogene TRBV3-2) and TRBJ1-6, with D possibly matching TRBD1 (5 bases). This CDR3 comprises 15 residues. Germline CDR1 reads LGHDT; CDR2 reads YNNKEL (reference sequence). V dropped 1 base and J dropped 6 bases, with 10 bases sitting between them. CDR3: CASSQGGTGNSPLHF. The DNA of the CDR3 is TGTGCCAGCAGCCAAGGCGGGACGGGTAATTCACCCCTCCACTTT.

This sequence joins TRBV7-9 and TRBJ2-5, with 8 bases identical to TRBD1. V trimming: 6 bases; J trimming: 2 bases; junction bases outside the gene matches: 14. CDR3 length equals 17 residues. Germline V CDR1 and CDR2: SEHNR, FQNEAQ (reference sequence). CDR3 sequence reads: CASRVVVTGVRQETQYF. The CDR3 region has the DNA TGTGCCAGCAGAGTAGTAGTGACAGGGGTTCGTCAAGAGACCCAGTACTTC.

The rearrangement joins TRBV15 to TRBJ1-3; maybe TRBD1 (5 bases). CDR1 LNHNV and CDR2 YYDKDF come from the germline V gene (reference sequence). The length of the CDR3 is 16 residues. Trimming took off 0 bases at V and 2 bases at J, with 11 bases between the two ends. The DNA of the CDR3 is TGTGCCACCAGCAGAGATCCAGGGATAACTGGAAACACCATATATTTT. Its protein product is CATSRDPGITGNTIYF. Variable domain in full (rest from reference TRBV15 and TRBJ1-3): DAMVIQNPRYQVTQFGKPVTLSCSQTLNHNVMYWYQQKSSQAPKLLFHYYDKDFNNEADTPDNFQSRRPNTSFCFLDIRSPGLGDTAMYLCATSRDPGITGNTIYFGEGSWLTVV.

CDR3 amino acids: CASSRDWGNEQFF. The DNA of the CDR3 is TGTGCCAGCAGCCGGGACTGGGGCAATGAGCAGTTCTTC. V and J are TRBV12-3 or TRBV12-4 and TRBJ2-1; D may be TRBD2 (6 bases). V lost 6 bases and J lost 6, with 12 bases in between. The CDR3 runs 13 residues.